The subject of this entry is one T cell receptor beta chain. This entry is derived from a study of TIL therapy for anti-PD-1-resistant metastatic lung cancer. The time point denotes: pre-treatment sample, taken before nivolumab and TIL therapy. Enrollment ran from late 2017 to January 2020. The immunoSEQ assay was v3. Libraries were prepared by immunoSEQ multiplex PCR; TCRdb keeps only in-frame clonotypes and omits some of them. The sample consists of approximately 17,000 clones, nearly 80% of them appearing once. The material sequenced was blood, taken at baseline. This clonotype originated in a person aged 25 to 80 with non-small cell lung cancer.

CDR3: CAGQGSSGANVLTF. In nucleotides, the CDR3 is TGTGCCGGACAGGGGTCCTCTGGGGCCAACGTCCTGACTTTC. The J gene is TRBJ2-6, the V gene TRBV2, with 9 bases fitting TRBD1. There are 14 residues in the CDR3. Germline V gene lookup returns CDR1 SNHLY and CDR2 FYNNEI. V shed 11 bases, J shed 0 bases, and the junction held 2 bases outside the gene matches.